These 9 T cell receptor beta chains were all obtained from the same sample, sequenced in a study of identical twins. TCRdb processed the 5' RACE reads anew with MiXCR; each CDR3 protein has one entry. The table includes approximately 1.8 million distinct CDR3 sequences, less than 35% detected once. Sequenced sample: cord blood. These receptors were collected from a newborn girl in good health.

This clonotype was found a few times. The gene calls are TRBV20-1 and TRBJ2-4, with 11 bases lining up with TRBD2. This CDR3 spans 14 amino acids. Losses at the gene ends were 3 bases for V and 5 bases for J; bases not matched to a gene: 3. The germline V gene encodes CDR1 DFQATT and CDR2 SNEGSKA (reference sequence). DNA of the CDR3: TGCAGTGCTAGGACTAGCGGGGTTCAAAACATTCAGTACTTC. Translating it yields CSARTSGVQNIQYF.

The V and J genes are TRBV6-6 and TRBJ2-6; unclear D gene. CDR1 MNHNY and CDR2 SVGAGI come from the germline V gene (reference sequence). Between the trimmed V and J ends, which lost 2 bases and 0 bases, there was a span of 11 bases. The CDR3 runs to 17 residues. CDR3 amino acids: CASSYPFSASGANVLTF. CDR3 nucleotide sequence: TGTGCCAGCAGTTACCCATTCTCAGCCTCTGGGGCCAACGTCCTGACTTTC.

On this clonotype itself: One end of the junction does not line up with germline, which may come from a read error. The chain joins TRBV7-9 to TRBJ2-5; D gene uncertain. Germline V gene data show CDR1 as SEHNR and CDR2 as FQNEAQ (reference sequence). The CDR3 covers 12 residues. The CDR3 sequence: CTSSLAGETQYF. The DNA for the CDR3 is TGTACCAGCAGCTTAGCCGGGGAGACCCAGTACTTC. Supplemented by reference TRBV7-9 and TRBJ2-5, the full variable domain reads DTGVSQNPRHKITKRGQNVTFRCDPISEHNRLYWYRQTLGQGPEFLTYFQNEAQLEKSRLLSDRFSAERPKGSFSTLEIQRTEQGDSAMYLCTSSLAGETQYFGPGTRLLVL.

This clonotype was counted many times. J is TRBJ2-7 and V is TRBV20-1, with 13 positions matching TRBD2. The CDR3 totals 14 residues. J was trimmed by 2 bases and V by 6 bases; bases with no gene match: 4. The germline gives CDR1 DFQATT, CDR2 SNEGSKA (reference sequence). The CDR3 loop is CSAWTSGGPYEQYF. CDR3 bases: TGCAGTGCCTGGACTAGCGGGGGCCCCTACGAGCAGTACTTC.

At least ten counts were recorded for this clonotype. The rearrangement links TRBV7-2 to TRBJ1-2, with a tentative D call TRBD1 (6 bases). The germline V gene has CDR1 SGHTA and CDR2 FQGNSA. This CDR3 is built from 16 residues. Between the trimmed V and J ends, which lost 4 bases and 1 base, there was a span of 16 bases. Written as DNA, the CDR3 is TGTGCCAGCAGCTGGCTTTTAAGGGGGGGTAACTATGGCTACACCTTC. Protein product: CASSWLLRGGNYGYTF.

This clonotype was counted a few times. V usage is TRBV25-1 and J usage is TRBJ1-2; 7 bases line up with TRBD1. The V and J ends lost 4 bases and 4 bases, in that order; junction bases with no gene match: 12. The V gene's germline CDR1 is MGHDK and CDR2 SYGVNS. CDR3 size: 16 residues. The CDR3 sequence: CASSAPGTESTYGYTF. For the CDR3, the DNA is TGTGCCAGCAGTGCCCCCGGGACAGAGTCGACCTATGGCTACACCTTC.

This chain connects TRBV20-1 to TRBJ1-1; D is perhaps TRBD1 (5 bases). The CDR3 extends over 13 amino acids. Between the trimmed V and J ends, which lost 2 bases and 4 bases, there was a span of 11 bases. Germline CDR1 DFQATT, CDR2 SNEGSKA (reference sequence). In DNA form, the CDR3 reads TGCAGTGCTAGAAGCAGGGCGGGCACTGAAGCTTTCTTT. Translated: CSARSRAGTEAFF.

This sequence joins TRBV11-2 and TRBJ1-1; D is uncertain. V lost 5 bases, J lost 0 bases, and 13 bases lay in between. The CDR3 contains 15 residues. Germline assignment: CDR1 SGHAT and CDR2 FQNNGV. CDR3 protein: CASSPGLTLNTEAFF. The DNA for the CDR3 is TGTGCCAGCAGCCCCGGGCTCACCTTGAACACTGAAGCTTTCTTT.

The gene calls are TRBV21-1 and TRBJ2-5; the table names TRBD1, a call not compared with the DNA. TRBV21-1 constitutes a pseudogene. The CDR3 runs 19 residues. This chain's CDR3 is CASSKEARDRGPNLETQYF. CDR3 DNA: TGTGCCAGCAGCAAAGAGGCGAGAGACAGGGGGCCGAATTTAGAGACCCAGTACTTC.